This T cell receptor beta chain was documented in a study of cytotoxic CD8 clonotypes in ibrutinib-treated CLL. About the research overall: The cohort had about 11 relapsed/refractory and some 14 treatment-naive patients, 17 to 18 IGHV unmutated.

With respect to this clone: Its antigen is still unknown.

Overall study results and limits: Baseline levels of clonality went above those of age-matched healthy donors and moved with circulating CD8+ T-cell counts.

Trimming cost V 8 bases and J 11 bases, with 16 bases left between them. This CDR3 spans 12 amino acids. CDR1 and CDR2 from the germline V gene are MNHEY and SMNVEV (reference sequence). Sequencing was performed with immunoSEQ multiplex PCR; in TCRdb, only in-frame clones are kept and a portion is missing. The sample records about 44,000 clones, under 75% being singletons. Sequencing used PBMCs, obtained after 12 months of ibrutinib treatment. The TCR originated in a human donor with chronic lymphocytic leukemia. This chain joins TRBV27 and TRBJ2-1; D may be TRBD2 (7 bases). DNA for the CDR3: TGTGCCAGCGCAAAGGGGGGGGTCCAGCAGTTCTTC. Its translation is CASAKGGVQQFF.